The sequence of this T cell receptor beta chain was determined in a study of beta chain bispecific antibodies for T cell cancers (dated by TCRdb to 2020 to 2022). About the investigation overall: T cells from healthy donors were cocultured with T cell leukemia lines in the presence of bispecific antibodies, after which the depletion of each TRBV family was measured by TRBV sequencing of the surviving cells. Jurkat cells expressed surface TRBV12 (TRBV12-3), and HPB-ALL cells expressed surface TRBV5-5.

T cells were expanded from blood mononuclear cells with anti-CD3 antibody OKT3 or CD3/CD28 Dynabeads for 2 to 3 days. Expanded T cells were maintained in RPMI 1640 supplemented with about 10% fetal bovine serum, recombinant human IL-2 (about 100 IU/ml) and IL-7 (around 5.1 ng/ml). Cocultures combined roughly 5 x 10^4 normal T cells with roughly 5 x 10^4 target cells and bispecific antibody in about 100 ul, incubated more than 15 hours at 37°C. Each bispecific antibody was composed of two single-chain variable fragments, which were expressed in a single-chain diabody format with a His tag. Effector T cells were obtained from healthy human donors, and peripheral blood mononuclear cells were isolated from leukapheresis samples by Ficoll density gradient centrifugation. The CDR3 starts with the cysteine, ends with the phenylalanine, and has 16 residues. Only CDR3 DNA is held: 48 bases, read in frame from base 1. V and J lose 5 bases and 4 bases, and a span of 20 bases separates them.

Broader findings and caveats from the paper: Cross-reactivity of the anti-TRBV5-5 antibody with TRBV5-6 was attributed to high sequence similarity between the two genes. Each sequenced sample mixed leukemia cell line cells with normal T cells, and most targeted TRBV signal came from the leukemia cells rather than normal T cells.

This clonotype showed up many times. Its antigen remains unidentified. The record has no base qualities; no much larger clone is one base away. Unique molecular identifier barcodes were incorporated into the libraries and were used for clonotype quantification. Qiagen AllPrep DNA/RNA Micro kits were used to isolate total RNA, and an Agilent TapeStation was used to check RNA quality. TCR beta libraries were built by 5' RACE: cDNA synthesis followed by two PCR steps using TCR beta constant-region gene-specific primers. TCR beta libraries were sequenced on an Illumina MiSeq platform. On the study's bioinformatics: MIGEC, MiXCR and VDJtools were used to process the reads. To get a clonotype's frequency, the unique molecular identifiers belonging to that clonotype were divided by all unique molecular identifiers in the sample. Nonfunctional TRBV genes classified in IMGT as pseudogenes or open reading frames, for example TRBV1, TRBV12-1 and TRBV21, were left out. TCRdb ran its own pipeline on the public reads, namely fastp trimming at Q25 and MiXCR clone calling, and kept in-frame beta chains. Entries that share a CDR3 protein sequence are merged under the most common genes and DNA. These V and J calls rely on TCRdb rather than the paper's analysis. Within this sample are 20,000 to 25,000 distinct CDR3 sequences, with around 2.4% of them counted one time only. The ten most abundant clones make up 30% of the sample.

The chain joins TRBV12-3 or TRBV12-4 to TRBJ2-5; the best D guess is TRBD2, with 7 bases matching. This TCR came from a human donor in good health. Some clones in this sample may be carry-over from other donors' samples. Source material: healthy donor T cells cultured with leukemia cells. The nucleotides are TGTGCCAGCAGTCCACCCCGGGAGGAGGGGGGAGAGACCCAGTACTTC. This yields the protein CASSPPREEGGETQYF.